This is a list of T cell receptor beta chains from one sample in a study of control samples from healthy donors and cancer patients. The repertoire was sequenced with immunoSEQ multiplex PCR; TCRdb's copy has only in-frame clones and lacks some. The repertoire consists of approximately 120,000 clones, with roughly 87% occurring once and the leading ten covering roughly 1.9%. The sequencing input was blood. The receptors were gathered from a man between 18 and 35 years old in good health. CDR3s include the opening cysteine and the closing phenylalanine or tryptophan. D genes are given only for firm matches. Size is stated for part of the rows, as once, few or many counts, or as a class when the clone is expanded.

clone size: .; D gene: .; V gene: TRBV24-1; J gene: TRBJ2-7; CDR3 protein: CATSDSGGTVGYEQYF; CDR3 DNA: TGTGCCACCAGTGATTCTGGCGGGACAGTGGGCTACGAGCAGTACTTC
clone size: .; D gene: TRBD2; V gene: TRBV3-1/TRBV3-2; J gene: TRBJ2-3; CDR3 protein: CASSHRTSSSTDTQYF; CDR3 DNA: TGTGCCAGCAGCCATCGGACTAGCAGCAGCACAGATACGCAGTATTTT
clone size: once; D gene: TRBD1; V gene: TRBV7-2; J gene: TRBJ1-6; CDR3 protein: CASSPRTGDNSPLHF; CDR3 DNA: TGTGCCAGCAGCCCTCGGACAGGGGATAATTCACCCCTCCACTTT
clone size: .; D gene: .; V gene: TRBV2; J gene: TRBJ2-3; CDR3 protein: CASRIILGTQYF; CDR3 DNA: TGTGCCAGCAGGATAATACTAGGGACGCAGTATTTT
clone size: .; D gene: TRBD1; V gene: TRBV6-5; J gene: TRBJ1-5; CDR3 protein: CASEDRGGQPQHF; CDR3 DNA: TGTGCCAGCGAGGACAGGGGCGGACAGCCCCAGCATTTT
clone size: .; D gene: .; V gene: TRBV4-1; J gene: TRBJ1-1; CDR3 protein: CASSQKGGTEAFF; CDR3 DNA: TGCGCCAGCAGCCAAAAAGGGGGGACTGAAGCTTTCTTT
clone size: .; D gene: TRBD1; V gene: TRBV12-3/TRBV12-4; J gene: TRBJ1-1; CDR3 protein: CASSFDRVEAFF; CDR3 DNA: TGTGCCAGCAGTTTCGACAGGGTGGAAGCTTTCTTT
clone size: .; D gene: .; V gene: TRBV29-1; J gene: TRBJ1-2; CDR3 protein: CSVVGQSYGYTF; CDR3 DNA: TGCAGCGTTGTTGGGCAGTCCTATGGCTACACCTTC
clone size: .; D gene: .; V gene: TRBV30; J gene: TRBJ1-2; CDR3 protein: CAWSLHVFGINYGYTF; CDR3 DNA: TGTGCCTGGAGTCTCCATGTATTTGGGATTAACTATGGCTACACCTTC
clone size: .; D gene: .; V gene: TRBV30; J gene: TRBJ2-1; CDR3 protein: CAWIRKPAPPREYNEQFF; CDR3 DNA: TGTGCCTGGATTCGGAAGCCGGCACCCCCTCGGGAGTACAATGAGCAGTTCTTC
clone size: .; D gene: TRBD1; V gene: TRBV30; J gene: TRBJ1-1; CDR3 protein: CALCRGGPGTEAFF; CDR3 DNA: TGTGCCTTGTGCAGGGGGGGCCCGGGGACTGAAGCTTTCTTT
clone size: .; D gene: .; V gene: TRBV11-2; J gene: TRBJ2-2; CDR3 protein: CASSFGGSGELFF; CDR3 DNA: TGTGCCAGCAGCTTTGGAGGCTCCGGGGAGCTGTTTTTT
clone size: .; D gene: TRBD1; V gene: TRBV24-1; J gene: TRBJ2-7; CDR3 protein: CATSDSHRTGYYEQYF; CDR3 DNA: TGTGCCACCAGTGATTCTCACCGGACAGGGTACTACGAGCAGTACTTC
clone size: .; D gene: TRBD2; V gene: TRBV4-3; J gene: TRBJ2-7; CDR3 protein: CASSQEQGGYEQYF; CDR3 DNA: TGCGCCAGCAGCCAAGAGCAGGGAGGGTACGAGCAGTACTTC
clone size: .; D gene: TRBD2; V gene: TRBV27; J gene: TRBJ2-1; CDR3 protein: CASRTIPSGSNNEQFF; CDR3 DNA: TGTGCCAGCAGAACCATCCCTAGCGGGAGTAACAATGAGCAGTTCTTC
clone size: .; D gene: .; V gene: TRBV5-1; J gene: TRBJ2-7; CDR3 protein: CASSLGAGGSYEQYF; CDR3 DNA: TGCGCCAGCAGCTTGGGGGCAGGGGGGAGTTACGAGCAGTACTTC
clone size: .; D gene: TRBD2; V gene: TRBV19; J gene: TRBJ2-7; CDR3 protein: CASSIVLAGPSYEQYF; CDR3 DNA: TGTGCCAGTAGTATAGTACTAGCGGGGCCCTCCTACGAGCAGTACTTC
clone size: .; D gene: TRBD1; V gene: TRBV28; J gene: TRBJ1-2; CDR3 protein: CASSGGQGATGYTF; CDR3 DNA: TGTGCCAGCAGCGGGGGACAGGGGGCGACCGGCTACACCTTC
clone size: .; D gene: TRBD1; V gene: TRBV4-3; J gene: TRBJ2-7; CDR3 protein: CASSQGEGQGYEQYF; CDR3 DNA: TGCGCCAGCAGCCAAGGGGAAGGACAGGGCTACGAGCAGTACTTC
clone size: .; D gene: TRBD1; V gene: TRBV19; J gene: TRBJ1-1; CDR3 protein: CASSIGGTVQLMNTEAFF; CDR3 DNA: TGTGCCAGTAGTATTGGAGGGACAGTACAACTCATGAACACTGAAGCTTTCTTT
clone size: .; D gene: .; V gene: TRBV11-2; J gene: TRBJ2-7; CDR3 protein: CASSASVGHSYEQYF; CDR3 DNA: TGTGCCAGCAGCGCCTCCGTGGGACACTCCTACGAGCAGTACTTC
clone size: .; D gene: TRBD1; V gene: TRBV15; J gene: TRBJ2-2; CDR3 protein: CATSRDLGTGNTGELFF; CDR3 DNA: TGTGCCACCAGCAGAGATTTAGGGACAGGGAACACCGGGGAGCTGTTTTTT
clone size: .; D gene: TRBD2; V gene: TRBV19; J gene: TRBJ2-4; CDR3 protein: CASLPPGRSDIQYF; CDR3 DNA: TGTGCCAGCCTCCCGCCCGGGAGGTCGGACATTCAGTACTTC